Listed below are T cell receptor beta chains from one sample, sequenced in a study of blood T cell repertoires in COVID-19. Assay used: immunoSEQ multiplex PCR; TCRdb lists only in-frame clones, some missing. The table lists around 100,000 clones, approximately 92% of them singletons. Specimen: peripheral blood. The receptors come from a man aged 50 to 59 with active COVID-19. The CDR3 runs from the conserved cysteine through the conserved F or W. D genes are given only for firm matches. Size is stated for part of the rows, as once, few or many counts, or as a class when the clone is expanded.

size | J | V | D | CDR3 | DNA
. | TRBJ1-6 | TRBV7-8 | . | CASSGQYNSPLHF | TGTGCCAGCAGCGGCCAATATAATTCACCCCTCCACTTT
. | TRBJ1-1 | TRBV11-2 | TRBD1 | CASTNNRGPKVFF | TGTGCCAGCACTAACAACAGGGGCCCTAAAGTTTTCTTT
. | TRBJ2-2 | TRBV9 | TRBD2 | CASSAGLAGGVGELFF | TGTGCCAGCAGCGCTGGACTAGCGGGAGGAGTCGGGGAGCTGTTTTTT
. | TRBJ2-7 | TRBV19 | TRBD1 | CASSPGQKTSYEQYF | TGTGCCAGTAGTCCGGGACAGAAGACCTCCTACGAGCAGTACTTC
. | TRBJ1-5 | TRBV19 | . | CASSTRDYSNQPQHF | TGTGCCAGTAGTACCCGAGACTATAGCAATCAGCCCCAGCATTTT
. | TRBJ1-5 | TRBV10-3 | . | CAISEGGYRGQPQHF | TGTGCCATCAGTGAGGGAGGATATCGGGGTCAGCCCCAGCATTTT
. | TRBJ2-1 | TRBV18 | . | CASSPQDNNEQFF | TGTGCCAGCTCACCACAGGACAACAATGAGCAGTTCTTC
. | TRBJ2-1 | TRBV13 | TRBD2 | CASSGGPSGDYSYNEQFF | TGTGCCAGCAGCGGAGGGCCATCCGGGGACTACTCCTACAATGAGCAGTTCTTC
. | TRBJ2-1 | TRBV19 | TRBD2 | CASTGLAGAYNEQFF | TGTGCCAGTACCGGACTAGCGGGAGCCTACAATGAGCAGTTCTTC
. | TRBJ2-2 | TRBV19 | . | CASGNSNAGELFF | TGTGCCTCGGGGAATAGTAATGCCGGGGAGCTGTTTTTT
. | TRBJ1-5 | TRBV6-6 | . | CASSYREGDQPQHF | TGTGCCAGCAGTTACAGGGAGGGGGATCAGCCCCAGCATTTT
. | TRBJ1-2 | TRBV9 | . | CASSQSGTEINGYTF | TGTGCCAGCAGCCAATCCGGGACTGAGATAAATGGCTACACCTTC
once | TRBJ2-2 | TRBV9 | . | CASSLQGYDTGELFF | TGTGCCAGCAGCTTACAGGGCTACGACACCGGGGAGCTGTTTTTT
. | TRBJ1-1 | TRBV6-5 | . | CASSLDRWKAFF | TGTGCCAGCAGTTTAGACAGGTGGAAAGCTTTCTTT
. | TRBJ1-3 | TRBV15 | . | CATSRRGGVTSSGNTIYF | TGTGCCACCAGCAGGCGAGGAGGGGTTACGAGCTCTGGAAACACCATATATTTT
. | TRBJ2-5 | TRBV11-2 | TRBD2 | CASSFRAKGGETQYF | TGTGCCAGCAGCTTCAGAGCTAAGGGAGGGGAGACCCAGTACTTC
. | TRBJ2-7 | TRBV28 | . | CASSLTAYEQYF | TGTGCCAGCAGTTTGACTGCCTACGAGCAGTACTTC
. | TRBJ2-1 | TRBV3-1/TRBV3-2 | . | CASSQDRRSLFF | TGTGCCAGCAGCCAAGATCGGAGGTCTCTGTTCTTC
. | TRBJ1-3 | TRBV7-9 | . | CASSLEGGSGNTIYF | TGTGCCAGCAGCTTAGAGGGGGGGTCTGGAAACACCATATATTTT
. | TRBJ1-6 | TRBV27 | . | CASSSSGYNSPLHF | TGTGCCAGCAGCTCCTCAGGGTATAATTCACCCCTCCACTTT
once | TRBJ2-7 | TRBV4-1 | TRBD1 | CASSKGQGDHEQYF | TGCGCCAGCAGCAAAGGACAGGGGGACCACGAGCAGTACTTC
. | TRBJ2-5 | TRBV2 | . | CASSDIASLGETQYF | TGTGCCAGCAGTGATATAGCTAGCTTAGGAGAGACCCAGTACTTC
. | TRBJ2-7 | TRBV6-2/TRBV6-3 | TRBD2 | CASSLLAGGLYEQYF | TGTGCCAGCAGTCTACTAGCGGGAGGGCTCTACGAGCAGTACTTC